This TCR beta chain was sequenced for a study of blood T cells in healthy people across ages. Next came a second PCR, run for about 6 to 11 cycles, which used a sample-barcoded 5' primer along with a J-beta primer mix. TCRdb re-called the 5' RACE reads through MiXCR, storing one row per CDR3 protein. The data show roughly 720,000 distinct CDR3 sequences, 53% seen once. Germline CDR1 SNHLY, CDR2 FYNNEI. Trimming stripped 8 bases from V and 14 bases from J, with 20 bases between. This CDR3 is 12 amino acids long. Material: blood. The TCR comes from an elderly man in good health. The rearrangement uses TRBV2 and TRBJ2-3; D might be TRBD2 (5 bases). The DNA for the CDR3 is TGTGCCAGCGCTAGGGAGCGCAGATACGCGTATTTT. As protein: CASARERRYAYF.